These 4 T cell receptor beta chains came from one sample sequenced in a study of regulatory T cells in long-lasting Graves disease. The time point: persistent/refractory GD, antithyroid drugs over 5 years with positive TRAb. The TCR library used RNA extracted from PBMCs. Both iRepertoire HTBI primers and Arm-PCR of CDR3 regions were used to build the TCR beta libraries. One entry per CDR3 protein results from TCRdb running MiXCR on the multiplex PCR reads. The profile shows 310,000 or so distinct CDR3 sequences, 20% of them singletons. This sample comprised peripheral blood mononuclear cells (PBMCs), obtained when the disease was refractory, from a patient treated with antithyroid drugs. The receptors shown here come from a female donor with Graves disease.

This clonotype came up many times. V is TRBV29-1 and J is TRBJ1-2; 8 bases are shared with TRBD1. Germline V gene sequence: CDR1 SQVTM, CDR2 ANQGSEA. The CDR3 is 13 amino acids. With 5 bases clipped from V and 4 bases from J, the junction kept 6 bases outside the gene matches. The CDR3 reads CSVSDRGGYGYTF. CDR3 DNA sequence: TGCAGCGTTAGTGACAGGGGCGGCTATGGCTACACCTTC. Looking up the rest from reference TRBV29-1 and TRBJ1-2 gives the full variable domain: SAVISQKPSRDICQRGTSLTIQCQVDSQVTMMFWYRQQPGQSLTLIATANQGSEATYESGFVIDKFPISRPNLTFSTLTVSNMSPEDSSIYLCSVSDRGGYGYTFGSGTRLTVV.

This clonotype has a handful of counts. The J gene is TRBJ2-1, the V gene TRBV5-1, with D uncertain. Trimming took off 1 base at V and 5 bases at J, with 7 bases between the two ends. The CDR3 has 13 amino acids. The germline V gene encodes CDR1 SGHRS and CDR2 YFSETQ. CDR3 sequence: CASSLSGNNEQFF. CDR3 sequence (DNA): TGCGCCAGCAGCTTGTCTGGGAACAATGAGCAGTTCTTC.

V gene TRBV20-1 combines with J gene TRBJ1-2, with no clear D. This CDR3 spans 15 amino acids. Germline V lookup: CDR1 DFQATT, CDR2 SNEGSKA (reference sequence). Trimming stripped 1 base from V and 2 bases from J, with 14 bases between. DNA for the CDR3: TGCAGTGCTAGAGCTGCAGAAAAGTCCAACTATGGCTACACCTTC. Translated: CSARAAEKSNYGYTF.

The rearrangement uses TRBV28 and TRBJ2-1, with 7 bases lining up with TRBD2. The CDR3 sequence is 17 residues long. V was pared by 6 bases and J by 2 bases, with 13 bases of the junction left unmatched. The germline CDR1 and CDR2 sequences are MDHEN and SYDVKM. CDR3 coding DNA: TGTGCCAGCAGATCCCCAGGCAGGGAGGGTCCCTACAATGAGCAGTTCTTC. Translated: CASRSPGREGPYNEQFF.